These 5 T cell receptor beta chains share one sample of origin, sequenced in a study of prognosis after radiotherapy for stage I lung cancer. By two-round multiplex PCR, the TCR beta CDR3 was amplified from genomic DNA. The authors ran first-round PCR with primers specific to each TRBV and TRBJ gene. TCRdb used MiXCR to reprocess the multiplex PCR reads, holding one entry per CDR3 protein. The sample shows roughly 38,000 distinct CDR3 sequences, around a quarter of them seen only once. This specimen consisted of PBMCs, obtained before or after stereotactic body radiation therapy (not recorded which). These TCRs come from a donor at least 50 years old with non-small cell lung cancer.

The sample holds many counts of this clonotype. V is TRBV28 and J is TRBJ2-5, with 8 bases identical to TRBD2. Trimming removed 5 bases from V and 4 bases from J; junction bases left unmatched: 12. Germline V gene sequence: CDR1 MDHEN, CDR2 SYDVKM. The CDR3 has 16 amino acids. In DNA, the CDR3 is TGTGCCAGCAGTCTACTCGTCCTAGCGGGCATAGAGACCCAGTACTTC. Its translation: CASSLLVLAGIETQYF.

Of note for this clonotype: The junction departs from the called germline gene at one end, perhaps through a read error. The rearrangement uses TRBV11-2 and TRBJ1-2; TRBD1 is a possible D gene (6 bases). The CDR3 extends over 16 amino acids. Germline CDR1 and CDR2: SGHAT and FQNNGV. In DNA, the CDR3 is TGTGCCAGCAGATTAGCCCTGGATTACAGGGTCCATGGCTACACCTTC. Residues: CASRLALDYRVHGYTF. Full variable domain (missing parts from reference TRBV11-2 and TRBJ1-2): EAGVAQSPRYKIIEKRQSVAFWCNPISGHATLYWYQQILGQGPKLLIQFQNNGVVDDSQLPKDRFSAERLKGVDSTLKIQPAKLEDSAVYLCASRLALDYRVHGYTFGSGTRLTVV.

Comment on this clonotype: One end of the junction is discordant with germline, which a read error may explain. The chain is built from TRBV7-9 and TRBJ2-2, with D hard to call. The CDR3 extends over 14 amino acids. CDR1 SEHNR and CDR2 FQNEAQ come from the germline V gene (reference sequence). This CDR3 reads CASSLGSGTWELFF. The CDR3 DNA reads as TGTGCCAGCAGCTTAGGGTCAGGCACCTGGGAGCTGTTTTTT.

This clonotype was counted at least ten times. The chain links TRBV7-3 to TRBJ2-1; 10 bases are a match to TRBD2. Germline V gives CDR1 SGHTA, CDR2 FQGTGA. The V gene end was trimmed by 4 bases and the J gene end by 5 bases; junction bases not matched to a gene: 8. This CDR3 contains 16 residues. The CDR3 coding sequence is TGTGCCAGCAGCTCCCACGGGACTAGCGACCACAATGAGCAGTTCTTC. It codes for CASSSHGTSDHNEQFF. Full variable domain (rest looked up from reference TRBV7-3 and TRBJ2-1): GAGVSQTPSNKVTEKGKYVELRCDPISGHTALYWYRQSLGQGPEFLIYFQGTGAADDSGLPNDRFFAVRPEGSVSTLKIQRTERGDSAVYLCASSSHGTSDHNEQFFGPGTRLTVL.

This clonotype has a count of ten or more. J is TRBJ1-5 and V is TRBV27, with 9 bases matching TRBD1. The CDR3 contains 18 residues. Germline V CDR1 and CDR2: MNHEY, SMNVEV (reference sequence). V lost 6 bases, J lost 9 bases, and 21 bases stayed unmatched. The CDR3 region has the DNA TGTGCCAGCAGCTTTGCGGGGGGACAGGGTTGGGGGATAGGGCCCCAGCATTTT. Translated: CASSFAGGQGWGIGPQHF.